These 27 T cell receptor beta chains originate from one sample sequenced in a study of technical replicates of blood from several donors. Libraries were prepared by immunoSEQ multiplex PCR; TCRdb keeps only in-frame clonotypes and omits some of them. The sample contains around 98,000 clones, 95% of which appear only once. The sequencing input was T cells isolated from PBMCs. The receptor source for this set is a human donor in good health.

This sequence joins TRBV15 and TRBJ1-2; 11 bases align to TRBD1. The V and J ends lost 2 bases and 8 bases, in that order; junction bases with no gene match: 10. The length of the CDR3 is 16 residues. The V gene's germline CDR1 is LNHNV and CDR2 YYDKDF (reference sequence). CDR3 amino acids: CATSRPPGGQGGGYTF. In DNA form, the CDR3 reads TGTGCCACCAGCAGACCCCCTGGGGGACAGGGGGGCGGCTACACCTTC.

The chain has TRBV7-3 and TRBJ2-7; D call uncertain. Trimming stripped 1 base from V and 5 bases from J, with 12 bases between. Germline V gene lookup returns CDR1 SGHTA and CDR2 FQGTGA. This CDR3 region has 14 residues. In DNA form, the CDR3 reads TGTGCCAGCAGCTTAAATACGGGTTCGGACGAGCAGTACTTC. Translation: CASSLNTGSDEQYF.

The rearrangement joins TRBV5-6 to TRBJ2-3; tentative D call: TRBD2 (6 bases). Trimming took 0 bases from V and 6 from J, leaving 14 bases between them. Germline loops: CDR1 SGHDT, CDR2 YYEEEE. The CDR3 covers 15 residues. The chain's CDR3 is CASSLVVFGGDTQYF. The CDR3 nucleotides are TGTGCCAGCAGCTTGGTAGTCTTTGGGGGGGATACGCAGTATTTT.

The chain joins TRBV18 to TRBJ1-5; no reliable D call. This CDR3 region has 13 residues. V lost 3 bases and J lost 1, with 4 bases in between. Germline lookup yields CDR1 KGHSH and CDR2 LQKENI. The CDR3 coding sequence is TGTGCCAGCTCACCTAGCAGCAATCAGCCCCAGCATTTT. Residues: CASSPSSNQPQHF. The variable domain in full, with the rest retrieved from reference TRBV18 and TRBJ1-5, is NAGVMQNPRHLVRRRGQEARLRCSPMKGHSHVYWYRQLPEEGLKFMVYLQKENIIDESGMPKERFSAEFPKEGPSILRIQQVVRGDSAAYFCASSPSSNQPQHFGDGTRLSIL.

This clone came up once. The chain recombines TRBV6-1 with TRBJ2-7; 9 bases align to TRBD1. J gave up 7 bases and V 6 bases, and 13 bases lay outside the gene matches. CDR1 is MNHNS, CDR2 SASEGT, per germline. The CDR3 is 15 amino acids. In DNA, the CDR3 is TGTGCCAGCAGGAGGACAGGGGCGACTTTGGGGGAGCAGTACTTC. This codes for CASRRTGATLGEQYF.

The genes are TRBV14 and TRBJ2-5; TRBD1 matches 8 bases. CDR1 and CDR2 (germline): SGHDN, FVKESK. Trimming took 0 bases from V and 1 from J; bases not matched to a gene: 7. The length of the CDR3 is 17 residues. The CDR3 DNA reads TGTGCCAGCAGCCAAGATCGAGGCAGGGGGCTCCAAGAGACCCAGTACTTC. Translating it yields CASSQDRGRGLQETQYF.

The chain combines TRBV7-8 with TRBJ2-7; 7 nucleotides line up with TRBD1. CDR1 SGHVS and CDR2 FQNEAQ come from the germline V gene. The CDR3 loop spans 17 amino acids. V shed 1 base, J shed 6 bases, and the junction held 15 bases outside the gene matches. The CDR3 DNA reads TGTGCCAGCAGCTTAGTAGGTAGGGGGCGATCCCCTGGCGAGCAGTACTTC. Protein: CASSLVGRGRSPGEQYF.

V usage is TRBV4-1 and J usage is TRBJ2-1; 11 nucleotides align to TRBD2. Per the germline V gene, CDR1 is MGHRA and CDR2 is YSYEKL. The CDR3 runs to 18 residues. Unmatched junction bases numbered 15, after V lost 2 bases and J lost 9 bases. The CDR3 region is CASSQHTTSGSFRGEQFF. As DNA, the CDR3 is TGCGCCAGCAGCCAACATACAACTAGCGGGAGTTTTCGGGGTGAGCAGTTCTTC.

The CDR3 protein is CASSSRQGAGETQYF. DNA for the CDR3: TGTGCCAGCAGTTCCCGACAGGGGGCCGGAGAGACCCAGTACTTC. The chain joins TRBV6-4 to TRBJ2-5; the match to TRBD1 covers 10 bases. After removal of 5 bases from V and 4 bases from J, the junction contained 7 bases not matched to a gene. This CDR3 spans 15 amino acids. The germline V gene has CDR1 MRHNA and CDR2 SNTAGT.

The J gene is TRBJ2-7, the V gene TRBV7-9, with 9 nucleotides matching TRBD2. The CDR3 sequence is 14 residues long. Per the germline V gene, CDR1 is SEHNR and CDR2 is FQNEAQ (reference sequence). With V trimmed by 3 bases and J by 5 bases, 5 bases remained unmatched. The CDR3 sequence: CASSLASGVDEQYF. In DNA form, the CDR3 reads TGTGCCAGCAGCTTGGCTAGCGGGGTAGACGAGCAGTACTTC.

V and J are TRBV12-5 and TRBJ1-1, with D unclear. The CDR3 contains 13 residues. Trimming cost V 4 bases and J 7 bases, with 13 bases left between them. Germline V gives CDR1 LGHNT, CDR2 FRNRAP. CDR3 sequence (DNA): TGTGCTAGTGGTTCTACAGACGCACATGAAGCTTTCTTT. Translated, it gives CASGSTDAHEAFF.

This chain connects TRBV28 to TRBJ2-7; the D is unclear. CDR1 and CDR2 from the germline V gene are MDHEN and SYDVKM. The V gene lost 2 bases and the J gene lost 0 bases, with 11 bases spanning the gap. This CDR3 is 15 amino acids long. CDR3 sequence reads: CASSLVAPDSYEQYF. CDR3 in DNA: TGTGCCAGCAGTTTAGTGGCCCCCGACTCCTACGAGCAGTACTTC.

V usage is TRBV7-9 and J usage is TRBJ2-1, with D tentatively TRBD2 (6 bases). This CDR3 is built from 17 residues. The V gene's germline CDR1 is SEHNR and CDR2 FQNEAQ (reference sequence). V lost 1 base, J lost 9 bases, and 22 bases lay in between. The CDR3 loop reads CASSLVVISGEGGEQFF. CDR3 coding DNA: TGTGCCAGCAGCTTAGTGGTGATTAGCGGAGAGGGAGGTGAGCAGTTCTTC.

The chain carries TRBV28 and TRBJ2-7; no reliable D call. The CDR3 contains 13 residues. Trimming shortened V by 7 bases and J by 4 bases, and 14 bases separated the two germline ends. Looked up from germline, CDR1 is MDHEN and CDR2 is SYDVKM. CDR3 sequence reads: CASKNSLLYEQYF. The CDR3 bases are TGTGCCAGCAAGAATTCACTCCTGTACGAGCAGTACTTC.

This chain links TRBV6-1 with TRBJ2-1; D might be TRBD1 (5 bases). The V and J ends lost 4 bases and 9 bases respectively, with 13 bases between them. The germline V gene has CDR1 MNHNS and CDR2 SASEGT. The CDR3 has 13 amino acids. Written as DNA, the CDR3 is TGTGCCAGCAGTGTGGCAGGGAAGGGTGAGCAGTTCTTC. This translates into CASSVAGKGEQFF.

The chain employs TRBV6-5 and TRBJ1-1; no clear D gene. Germline CDR1 is MNHEY and CDR2 is SVGAGI. The CDR3 extends over 13 amino acids. V was cut by 6 bases and J by 5 bases, with 13 bases left in between. As DNA, the CDR3 is TGTGCCAGCAGCCCACCCGGTGGTACTGAAGCTTTCTTT. Translated, it gives CASSPPGGTEAFF.

V usage is TRBV30 and J usage is TRBJ2-7; 7 bases fit TRBD1. The length of the CDR3 is 14 residues. Germline CDR1 reads GTSNPN; CDR2 reads SVGIG (reference sequence). V was clipped by 4 bases and J by 3 bases; unmatched bases: 9. CDR3 DNA sequence: TGTGCCTGGAACCCTACAGGGGTGGACTACGAGCAGTACTTC. Translation: CAWNPTGVDYEQYF.

This chain links TRBV28 with TRBJ2-7, with 9 bases lining up with TRBD1. The V segment lost 6 bases and the J segment 7 bases; nucleotides outside the gene matches: 10. The CDR3 covers 14 residues. Germline V gene data show CDR1 as MDHEN and CDR2 as SYDVKM. The CDR3 loop is CASSLTGTGIEQYF. CDR3 in DNA: TGTGCCAGCAGCCTAACGGGGACAGGGATTGAGCAGTACTTC.

This chain's CDR3 is CASSSRTDSNQPQHF. CDR3 nucleotide sequence: TGTGCCAGTAGTAGCCGGACAGATAGCAATCAGCCCCAGCATTTT. The chain uses TRBV19 and TRBJ1-5, with D possibly being TRBD1 (6 bases). Germline lookup yields CDR1 LNHDA and CDR2 SQIVND (reference sequence). The V end lost 4 bases, the J end lost 0 bases, and 10 bases lay between the germline ends. There are 15 residues in the CDR3.

This chain connects TRBV5-1 to TRBJ2-3; maybe TRBD1 (6 bases). The CDR3 loop spans 14 amino acids. CDR1 SGHRS and CDR2 YFSETQ come from the germline V gene. V lost 5 bases, J lost 3 bases, and 13 bases lay in between. In nucleotides, the CDR3 is TGCGCCAGCAGGTCGCAGGGGACGACAGATACGCAGTATTTT. Translated, it gives CASRSQGTTDTQYF.

V and J are TRBV27 and TRBJ2-5, with a weak D call TRBD1 (6 bases). V was shortened by 5 bases and J by 1 base, with 14 bases between the two germline ends. This CDR3 region has 15 residues. The germline V gene has CDR1 MNHEY and CDR2 SMNVEV (reference sequence). The CDR3 nucleotides are TGTGCCAGCAGTACCACAGGGTTAATCCAAGAGACCCAGTACTTC. Residues: CASSTTGLIQETQYF.

The chain employs TRBV11-3 and TRBJ1-2, with 8 bases aligning to TRBD1. The J segment lost 2 bases and the V segment lost 4 bases, leaving 15 bases of the junction unmatched. This CDR3 has 18 amino acids. Germline V gives CDR1 SGHNT, CDR2 YENEEA. CDR3 amino acids: CASSSWDRLRDSNYGYTF. CDR3 in DNA: TGTGCCAGCAGCTCTTGGGACAGGCTGAGGGATTCCAACTATGGCTACACCTTC.

CDR3 amino acids: CASSLQDLAWPQHF. Here the CDR3 DNA reads TGTGCCAGCAGTCTACAGGACCTTGCGTGGCCCCAGCATTTT. The J gene is TRBJ1-5, the V gene TRBV28, with a tentative D call TRBD1 (5 bases). The CDR3 runs 14 residues. CDR1 MDHEN and CDR2 SYDVKM come from the germline V gene. V was pared by 5 bases and J by 9 bases, with 17 bases between.

This sequence joins TRBV11-2 and TRBJ2-1; 7 nucleotides match TRBD1. CDR3 length: 15 amino acids. Per the germline V gene, CDR1 is SGHAT and CDR2 is FQNNGV. The V gene end was trimmed by 3 bases and the J gene end by 4 bases; junction bases not matched to a gene: 6. CDR3 in amino acids: CASSFRQGDYNEQFF. CDR3 coding DNA: TGTGCCAGCAGCTTTCGTCAGGGGGATTACAATGAGCAGTTCTTC.

The chain combines TRBV5-1 with TRBJ1-6; 10 bases line up with TRBD1. Germline assignment: CDR1 SGHRS and CDR2 YFSETQ. V was pared by 3 bases and J by 10 bases, with 4 bases of the junction left unmatched. CDR3 length: 14 amino acids. The CDR3 sequence: CASSWDRGRSPLHF. Here the CDR3 DNA reads TGCGCCAGCAGCTGGGACAGGGGTAGGTCACCCCTCCACTTT.

The chain uses TRBV7-9 and TRBJ2-1, with unresolved D. There are 14 residues in the CDR3. CDR1 SEHNR and CDR2 FQNEAQ come from the germline V gene (reference sequence). With 1 base removed from V and 9 bases from J, the gap between germline ends came to 13 bases. CDR3 loop: CASSLELGGAEQFF. As DNA, the CDR3 is TGTGCCAGCAGCTTAGAATTAGGTGGAGCTGAGCAGTTCTTC.

This chain joins TRBV5-1 and TRBJ2-7; TRBD1 agrees at 7 bases. Germline V CDR1 and CDR2: SGHRS, YFSETQ. The CDR3 spans 15 residues. V lost 1 base to trimming and J lost 0 bases; unmatched junction nucleotides: 4. In DNA form, the CDR3 reads TGCGCCAGCAGCTTGTACAGGGGAAGCTCCTACGAGCAGTACTTC. Protein product: CASSLYRGSSYEQYF.